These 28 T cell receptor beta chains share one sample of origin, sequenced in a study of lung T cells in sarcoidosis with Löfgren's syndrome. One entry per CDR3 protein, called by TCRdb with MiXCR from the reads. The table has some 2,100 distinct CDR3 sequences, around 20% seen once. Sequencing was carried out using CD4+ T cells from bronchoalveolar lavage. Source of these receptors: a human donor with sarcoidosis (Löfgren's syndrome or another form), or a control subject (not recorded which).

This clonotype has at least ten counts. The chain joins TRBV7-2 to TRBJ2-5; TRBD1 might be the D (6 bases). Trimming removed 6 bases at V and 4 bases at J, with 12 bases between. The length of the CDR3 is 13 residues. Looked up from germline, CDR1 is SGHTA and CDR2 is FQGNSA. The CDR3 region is CASSQDRTETQYF. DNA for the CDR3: TGTGCCAGCAGTCAAGACAGGACAGAGACCCAGTACTTC. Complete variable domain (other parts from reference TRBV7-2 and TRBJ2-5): GAGVSQSPSNKVTEKGKDVELRCDPISGHTALYWYRQSLGQGLEFLIYFQGNSAPDKSGLPSDRFSAERTGGSVSTLTIQRTQQEDSAVYLCASSQDRTETQYFGPGTRLLVL.

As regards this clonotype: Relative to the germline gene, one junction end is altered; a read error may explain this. The CDR3 reads CASSAGGANAEAFF. In DNA, the CDR3 is TGCGCCAGCAGTGCCGGGGGGGCGAACGCTGAAGCTTTCTTT. V usage is TRBV2 and J usage is TRBJ1-1; TRBD1 is a possible D gene (6 bases). The CDR3 spans 14 residues. CDR1 and CDR2 (germline): SNHLY, FYNNEI.

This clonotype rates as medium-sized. The CDR3 DNA is TGTGCCAGCAGTGAGGGGAGTCGAAGCACCATATATTTT. Translation: CASSEGSRSTIYF. The V and J genes are TRBV2 and TRBJ1-3; no reliable D call. V was shortened by 3 bases and J by 9 bases, with 12 bases between the two germline ends. Germline V gives CDR1 SNHLY, CDR2 FYNNEI. There are 13 residues in the CDR3.

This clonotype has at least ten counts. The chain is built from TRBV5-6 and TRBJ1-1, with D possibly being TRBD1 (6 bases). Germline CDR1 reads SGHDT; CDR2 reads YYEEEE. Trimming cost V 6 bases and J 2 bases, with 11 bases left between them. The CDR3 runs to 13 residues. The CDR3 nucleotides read TGTGCCAGCACCGGACAGAGTAACACTGAAGCTTTCTTT. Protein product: CASTGQSNTEAFF.

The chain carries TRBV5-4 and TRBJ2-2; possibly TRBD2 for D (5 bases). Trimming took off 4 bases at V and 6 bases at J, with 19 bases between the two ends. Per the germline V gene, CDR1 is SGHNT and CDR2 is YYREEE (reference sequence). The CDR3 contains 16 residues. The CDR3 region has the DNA TGTGCCAGCAGCCCGTTTAACGGGAAAGCCCCCGGGGAGCTGTTTTTT. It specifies CASSPFNGKAPGELFF.

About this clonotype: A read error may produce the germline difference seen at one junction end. The CDR3 sequence: CASSSGTGGQETQYF. The CDR3, as DNA: TGCGCCAGTAGCTCCGGGACTGGCGGACAAGAGACCCAGTACTTC. The chain is built from TRBV5-1 and TRBJ2-5; perhaps TRBD2 as D (6 bases). Per germline, CDR1 SGHRS and CDR2 YFSETQ. This CDR3 has 15 amino acids.

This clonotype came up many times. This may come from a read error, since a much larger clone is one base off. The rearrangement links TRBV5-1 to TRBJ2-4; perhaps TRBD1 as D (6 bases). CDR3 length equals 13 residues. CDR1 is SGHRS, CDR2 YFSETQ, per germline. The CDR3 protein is CASSSEDRNIRYF. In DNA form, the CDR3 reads TGCGCCAGCAGCTCCGAGGACAGAAACATTCGGTACTTC.

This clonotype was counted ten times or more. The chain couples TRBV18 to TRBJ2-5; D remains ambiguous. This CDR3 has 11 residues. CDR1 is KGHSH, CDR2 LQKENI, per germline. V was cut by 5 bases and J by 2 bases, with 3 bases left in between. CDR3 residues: CASSFQETQYF. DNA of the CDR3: TGTGCCAGCTCATTTCAAGAGACCCAGTACTTC.

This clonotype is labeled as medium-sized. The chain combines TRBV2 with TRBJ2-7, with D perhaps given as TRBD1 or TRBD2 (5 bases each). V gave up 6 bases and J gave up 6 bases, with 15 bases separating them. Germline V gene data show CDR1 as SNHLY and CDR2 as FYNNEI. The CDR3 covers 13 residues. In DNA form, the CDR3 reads TGTGCCAGCAGCGGGGACGGGGTCCCCGAGCAGTACTTC. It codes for CASSGDGVPEQYF.

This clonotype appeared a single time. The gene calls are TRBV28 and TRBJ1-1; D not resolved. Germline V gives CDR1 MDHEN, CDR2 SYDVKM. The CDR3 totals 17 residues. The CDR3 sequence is CVSSPNPTLGRPDEAFF. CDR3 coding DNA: TGTGTTAGCAGTCCCAATCCTACCCTCGGACGTCCTGATGAAGCTTTCTTT.

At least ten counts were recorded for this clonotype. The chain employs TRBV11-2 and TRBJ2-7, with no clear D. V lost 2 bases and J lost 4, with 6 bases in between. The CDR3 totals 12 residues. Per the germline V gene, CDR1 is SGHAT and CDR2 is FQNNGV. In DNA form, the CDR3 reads TGTGCCAGCAGCTTATTACGTTACGAGCAGTACTTC. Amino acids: CASSLLRYEQYF.

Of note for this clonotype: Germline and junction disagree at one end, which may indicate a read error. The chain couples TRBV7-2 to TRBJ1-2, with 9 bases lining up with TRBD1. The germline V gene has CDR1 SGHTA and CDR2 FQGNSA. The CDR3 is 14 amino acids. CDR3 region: CASAPDRGSYGYIF. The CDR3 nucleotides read TGTGCCAGCGCTCCGGACAGGGGCAGCTACGGCTACATCTTC.

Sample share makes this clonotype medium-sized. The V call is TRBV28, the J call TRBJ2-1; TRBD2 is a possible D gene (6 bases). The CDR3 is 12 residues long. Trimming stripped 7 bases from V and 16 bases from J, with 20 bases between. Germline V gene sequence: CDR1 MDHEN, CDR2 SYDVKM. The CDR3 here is CASTRPTGLPFF. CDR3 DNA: TGTGCCAGCACAAGGCCGACGGGACTTCCCTTCTTC.

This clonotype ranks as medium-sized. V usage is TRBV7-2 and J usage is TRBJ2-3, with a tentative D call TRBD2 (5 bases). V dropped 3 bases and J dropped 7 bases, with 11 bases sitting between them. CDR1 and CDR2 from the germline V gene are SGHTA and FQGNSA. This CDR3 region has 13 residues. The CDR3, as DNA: TGTGCCAGCAGCTTGGGAGCGGCTTATACGCAGTATTTT. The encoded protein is CASSLGAAYTQYF.

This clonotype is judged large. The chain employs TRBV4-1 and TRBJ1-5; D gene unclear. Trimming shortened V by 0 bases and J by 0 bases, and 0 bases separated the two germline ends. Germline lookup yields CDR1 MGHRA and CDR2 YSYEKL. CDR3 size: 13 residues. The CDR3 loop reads CASSQDSNQPQHF. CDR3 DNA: TGCGCCAGCAGCCAAGATAGCAATCAGCCCCAGCATTTT.

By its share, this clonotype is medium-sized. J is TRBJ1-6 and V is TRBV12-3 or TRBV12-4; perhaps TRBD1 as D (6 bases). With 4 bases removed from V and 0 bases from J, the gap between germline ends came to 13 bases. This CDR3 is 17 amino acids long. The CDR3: CASSWGHLSSYNSPLHF. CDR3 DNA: TGTGCCAGCAGTTGGGGACATCTTAGCTCCTATAATTCACCCCTCCACTTT.

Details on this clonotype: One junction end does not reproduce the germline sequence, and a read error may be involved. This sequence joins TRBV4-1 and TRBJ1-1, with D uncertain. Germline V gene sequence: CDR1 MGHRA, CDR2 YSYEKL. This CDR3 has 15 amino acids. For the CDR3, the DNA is TGCGCCAGCAGCCAAGGAGGAATTACGAACACTGAAGCCTTCTTT. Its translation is CASSQGGITNTEAFF.

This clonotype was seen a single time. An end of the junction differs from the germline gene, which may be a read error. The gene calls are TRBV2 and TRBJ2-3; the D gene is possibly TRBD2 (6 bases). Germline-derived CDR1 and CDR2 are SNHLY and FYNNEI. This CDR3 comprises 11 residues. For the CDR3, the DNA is TGTACCAGCGGGTACACAAATACGCAGTATTTT. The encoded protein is CTSGYTNTQYF.

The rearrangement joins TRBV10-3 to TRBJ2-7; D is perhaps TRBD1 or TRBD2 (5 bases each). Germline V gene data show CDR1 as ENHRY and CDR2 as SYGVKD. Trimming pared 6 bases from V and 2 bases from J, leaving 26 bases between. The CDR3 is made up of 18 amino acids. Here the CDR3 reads CAISSRRGTKPGPYEQYF. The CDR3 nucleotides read TGTGCCATCAGCTCCCGGAGAGGAACAAAACCGGGACCCTACGAGCAGTACTTC.

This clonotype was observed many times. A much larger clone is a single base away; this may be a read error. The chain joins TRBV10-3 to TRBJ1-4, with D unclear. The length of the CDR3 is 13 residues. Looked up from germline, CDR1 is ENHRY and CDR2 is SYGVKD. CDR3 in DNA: TGTGCCAGCTCAGGAAAAAATAATGAAAAACTGCTTTTT. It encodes CASSGKNNEKLLF.

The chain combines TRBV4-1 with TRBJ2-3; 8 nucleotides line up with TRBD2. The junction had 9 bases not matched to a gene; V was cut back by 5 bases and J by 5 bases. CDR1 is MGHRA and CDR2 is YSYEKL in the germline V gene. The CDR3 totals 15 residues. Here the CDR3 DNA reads TGCGCCAGCAGCATAGCGGGAACTGGTGTAGATACGCAGTATTTT. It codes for CASSIAGTGVDTQYF.

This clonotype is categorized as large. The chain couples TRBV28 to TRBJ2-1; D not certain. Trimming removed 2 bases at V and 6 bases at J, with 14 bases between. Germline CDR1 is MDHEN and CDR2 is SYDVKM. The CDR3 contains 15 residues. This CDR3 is CASSLQVLEVNEQFF. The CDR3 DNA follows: TGTGCCAGCAGTTTACAGGTCCTCGAGGTCAATGAGCAGTTCTTC.

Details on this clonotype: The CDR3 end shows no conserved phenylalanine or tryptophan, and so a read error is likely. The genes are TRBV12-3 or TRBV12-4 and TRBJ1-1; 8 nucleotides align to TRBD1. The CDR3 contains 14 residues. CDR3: CASSRTGMNTGAFL. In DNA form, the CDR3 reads TGTGCCAGCAGTAGGACAGGGATGAACACTGGAGCTTTCCTT.

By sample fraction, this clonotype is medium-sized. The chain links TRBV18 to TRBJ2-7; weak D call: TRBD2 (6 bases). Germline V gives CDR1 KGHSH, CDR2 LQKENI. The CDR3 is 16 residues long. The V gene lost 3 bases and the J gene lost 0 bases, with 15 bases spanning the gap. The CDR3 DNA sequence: TGTGCCAGCTCACCCCTGGGTAGCGGTAGCTCCTACGAGCAGTACTTC. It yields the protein CASSPLGSGSSYEQYF.

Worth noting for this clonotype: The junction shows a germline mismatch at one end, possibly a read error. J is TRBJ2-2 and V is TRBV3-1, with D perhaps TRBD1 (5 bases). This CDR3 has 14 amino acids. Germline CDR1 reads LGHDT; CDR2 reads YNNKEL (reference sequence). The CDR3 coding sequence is TGTGCCAGCGGCCAGGGTTTAAACGCCGGGGAGCTGTTTTTT. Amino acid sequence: CASGQGLNAGELFF.

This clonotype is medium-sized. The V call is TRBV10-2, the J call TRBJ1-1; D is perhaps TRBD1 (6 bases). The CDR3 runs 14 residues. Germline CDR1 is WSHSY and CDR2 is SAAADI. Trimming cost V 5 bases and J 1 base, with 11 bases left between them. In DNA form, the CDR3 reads TGCGCCAGCAGTTTTGGACAGACGAACACTGAAGCTTTCTTT. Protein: CASSFGQTNTEAFF.

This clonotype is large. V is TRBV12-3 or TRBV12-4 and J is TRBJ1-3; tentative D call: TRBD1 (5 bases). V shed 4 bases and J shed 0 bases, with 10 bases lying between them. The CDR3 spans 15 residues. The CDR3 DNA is TGTGCCAGCAGTTACCTAGGGGCCTCTGGAAACACCATATATTTT. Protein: CASSYLGASGNTIYF.

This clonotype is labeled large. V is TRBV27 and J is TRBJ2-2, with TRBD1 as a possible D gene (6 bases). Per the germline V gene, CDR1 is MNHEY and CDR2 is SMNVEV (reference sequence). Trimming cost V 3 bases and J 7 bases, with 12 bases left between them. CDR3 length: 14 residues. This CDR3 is CASSFRGSGGELFF. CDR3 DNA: TGTGCCAGCAGTTTCAGGGGAAGCGGCGGGGAGCTGTTTTTT.